This entry lists 15 T cell receptor beta chains sequenced from one sample in a study of shared clonotypes between healthy human individuals (dated by TCRdb to 2020 to 2021). Libraries were constructed by the immunoSEQ multiplex PCR assay. TCRdb provides this immuneACCESS table in a form limited to in-frame rearrangements. Some clones are lacking; in checked studies, under half of them reflect an unresolved V gene, and why the rest are absent is not known. Recorded for this sample are around 2.3 million clones; almost 96% of them occurred a single time. About 0.13% of the sample belongs to the ten largest clones. The sequenced sample was naive CD4+ T cells sorted from blood. According to the study, the label for this sample's cell subset or site signals: CD45RA+ positively selected. Every receptor here comes from a man aged 18 to 29 in good health.

The chain couples TRBV9 to TRBJ1-2; D perhaps matches TRBD1 (5 bases). Germline CDR1 is SGDLS and CDR2 is YYNGEE. The V gene lost 4 bases and the J gene lost 0 bases, with 7 bases spanning the gap. The CDR3 is 13 residues long. The CDR3 loop is CASSKTANYGYTF. CDR3 in DNA: TGTGCCAGCAGCAAGACAGCTAACTATGGCTACACCTTC.

The chain joins TRBV19 to TRBJ1-5, with D possibly being TRBD1 (6 bases). V shed 4 bases and J shed 1 base, with 20 bases lying between them. Germline values: CDR1 LNHDA, CDR2 SQIVND (reference sequence). CDR3 length: 18 residues. The chain's CDR3 is CASSTLGGAILSNQPQHF. The CDR3 DNA is TGTGCCAGTAGTACCCTAGGGGGGGCGATCTTAAGCAATCAGCCCCAGCATTTT.

The chain links TRBV10-3 to TRBJ1-2; 8 bases are shared with TRBD1. V was pared by 3 bases and J by 2 bases, with 5 bases of the junction left unmatched. Germline V gene data show CDR1 as ENHRY and CDR2 as SYGVKD. The CDR3 length is 15 residues. CDR3 nucleotides: TGTGCCATCAGTGACTTGACAGGGGCCAACTATGGCTACACCTTC. Protein sequence: CAISDLTGANYGYTF.

The chain carries TRBV28 and TRBJ1-1; the D is unclear. Germline assignment: CDR1 MDHEN and CDR2 SYDVKM. CDR3 size: 12 residues. V lost 7 bases to trimming and J lost 8 bases, with 14 bases between them. CDR3 nucleotides: TGTGCCAGCACCATTAAGCCGGCAGAAGCTTTCTTT. Protein product: CASTIKPAEAFF.

The chain couples TRBV7-2 to TRBJ2-3; TRBD2 matches 7 bases. The V and J ends lost 0 bases and 4 bases, in that order; junction bases with no gene match: 7. Germline-derived CDR1 and CDR2 are SGHTA and FQGNSA. This CDR3 region has 16 residues. CDR3 region: CASSLALAGVPDTQYF. In nucleotides, the CDR3 is TGTGCCAGCAGCTTAGCGCTTGCGGGAGTCCCAGATACGCAGTATTTT.

The rearrangement joins TRBV5-1 to TRBJ1-2; D might be TRBD1 (5 bases). With 0 bases removed from V and 7 bases from J, the gap between germline ends came to 13 bases. This CDR3 is 14 amino acids long. Per the germline V gene, CDR1 is SGHRS and CDR2 is YFSETQ. CDR3 sequence (DNA): TGCGCCAGCAGCTTGGGACAGTCCGACCCTGGCTACACCTTC. This sequence encodes CASSLGQSDPGYTF.

The chain combines TRBV30 with TRBJ2-5, with D unresolved. The V and J ends lost 5 bases and 5 bases respectively, with 6 bases between them. The CDR3 totals 10 residues. The germline V gene encodes CDR1 GTSNPN and CDR2 SVGIG (reference sequence). Here the CDR3 DNA reads TGTGCCTGGGCAGACGAGACCCAGTACTTC. Protein sequence: CAWADETQYF.

The gene calls are TRBV7-2 and TRBJ1-1; the match to TRBD1 covers 7 bases. The CDR3 sequence is 15 residues long. Losses at the gene ends were 4 bases for V and 4 bases for J; bases not matched to a gene: 9. The germline V gene encodes CDR1 SGHTA and CDR2 FQGNSA. This CDR3 reads CASSSYGQAGTEAFF. The CDR3 nucleotides are TGTGCCAGCAGCTCATACGGACAGGCTGGCACTGAAGCTTTCTTT. The entire variable domain, with the rest obtained from reference TRBV7-2 and TRBJ1-1, is as follows: GAGVSQSPSNKVTEKGKDVELRCDPISGHTALYWYRQSLGQGLEFLIYFQGNSAPDKSGLPSDRFSAERTGGSVSTLTIQRTQQEDSAVYLCASSSYGQAGTEAFFGQGTRLTVV.

Note on this clone: Other DNA sequences in this specimen translate into the identical CDR3. J is TRBJ2-5 and V is TRBV5-1; D possibly corresponds to TRBD1 (5 bases). This CDR3 has 13 amino acids. With 0 bases removed from V and 3 bases from J, the gap between germline ends came to 6 bases. The V gene's germline CDR1 is SGHRS and CDR2 YFSETQ. The CDR3 DNA reads TGCGCCAGCAGCTTGGTGACAGAAGAGACCCAGTACTTC. It translates to CASSLVTEETQYF.

A note on this clone: This sample also contains other DNA sequences that code for the same CDR3. J is TRBJ2-7 and V is TRBV7-6; D not resolved. The CDR3 has 12 residues. The germline CDR1 and CDR2 sequences are SGHVS and FNYEAQ. The V and J ends lost 4 bases and 0 bases respectively, with 4 bases between them. The CDR3 loop reads CASSSNSYEQYF. For the CDR3, the DNA is TGTGCCAGCAGCTCAAACTCCTACGAGCAGTACTTC.

The V and J genes are TRBV21-1 and TRBJ2-5. TRBV21-1 constitutes a pseudogene. The CDR3 is 12 amino acids. The CDR3 region is CASRRPQETQYF. The CDR3 DNA reads as TGTGCCAGCCGCAGACCTCAAGAGACCCAGTACTTC.

The chain couples TRBV30 to TRBJ1-4; D not resolved. Deletions cut 0 bases from V and 6 bases from J, with 11 bases between. This CDR3 region has 14 residues. The germline gives CDR1 GTSNPN, CDR2 SVGIG (reference sequence). CDR3 in DNA: TGTGCCTGGAGTGTGAGCAGGAGGTATGAAAAACTGTTTTTT. Amino acid sequence: CAWSVSRRYEKLFF.

DNA for the CDR3: TGTGCCAGCAGCAAATATTGGAGGCCCCAACCCTCTGGAAACACCATATATTTT. Amino acid sequence: CASSKYWRPQPSGNTIYF. The chain combines TRBV21-1 with TRBJ1-3. TRBV21-1 is a known pseudogene. This CDR3 contains 18 residues.

The chain uses TRBV4-3 and TRBJ2-7, with D possibly TRBD2 on 5 matching bases. CDR3 length: 15 residues. The V end was cut by 1 base, the J end by 7 bases, with 17 bases between. CDR1 LGHNA and CDR2 YSLEER come from the germline V gene. CDR3 sequence: CASSQVDGDSGEQYF. The CDR3 DNA sequence: TGCGCCAGCAGCCAAGTGGACGGCGATTCGGGGGAGCAGTACTTC.

The sample holds one count of this clone. At one end the junction does not follow the germline gene, possibly because of a read error. This chain connects TRBV2 to TRBJ2-3; D is unresolved. Germline V gives CDR1 SNHLY, CDR2 FYNNEI. CDR3 size: 10 residues. In nucleotides, the CDR3 is TGTGCCAGCAGGGAAGATACGCAGTATTTT. Residues: CASREDTQYF.